A selection of T cell receptor beta chains follows, all from one sample in a study of molecular identifiers for immune sequencing clone quantification. TCRdb independently ran MiXCR on the PCR reads; one entry per CDR3 protein. The data hold some 100,000 distinct CDR3 sequences, with 35% to 40% observed a single time. Material: naive CD8+ T cells from blood, with Jurkat cell RNA spiked in. The source is a human donor in good health. Some libraries in this study had Jurkat cell RNA spiked in. The CDR3 runs from the conserved cysteine through the conserved F or W. Fields, in order: D gene, J gene, clone size, V gene, CDR3 protein, CDR3 DNA. The D gene is left open where the match is weak. The size of a clone is reported for some rows only, either as once, few or many, or as a class for expanded clones.

D gene: NA
J gene: TRBJ2-4
clone size: many
V gene: TRBV6-5
CDR3 protein: CASSSGPVDIQYF
CDR3 DNA: TGTGCCAGCAGTTCTGGCCCGGTTGACATTCAGTACTTC

D gene: NA
J gene: TRBJ2-7
clone size: few
V gene: TRBV27
CDR3 protein: CASSSIGSYEQYF
CDR3 DNA: TGTGCCAGCTCGTCCATCGGCAGCTACGAGCAGTACTTC

D gene: TRBD1
J gene: TRBJ1-1
clone size: once
V gene: TRBV11-2
CDR3 protein: CASRGQLNTEAFF
CDR3 DNA: TGTGCCAGCAGGGGACAGCTGAACACTGAAGCTTTCTTT

D gene: NA
J gene: TRBJ2-7
clone size: many
V gene: TRBV7-2
CDR3 protein: CASSLWPEGYEQYF
CDR3 DNA: TGTGCCAGCAGCTTGTGGCCCGAGGGGTACGAGCAGTACTTC

D gene: NA
J gene: TRBJ2-1
clone size: NA
V gene: TRBV29-1
CDR3 protein: CSAPLTTYNEQFF
CDR3 DNA: TGCAGCGCCCCGCTGACGACCTACAATGAGCAGTTCTTC

D gene: NA
J gene: TRBJ1-2
clone size: few
V gene: TRBV4-3
CDR3 protein: CASSPGLNYGYTF
CDR3 DNA: TGCGCCAGCAGCCCAGGGTTAAACTATGGCTACACCTTC

D gene: TRBD2
J gene: TRBJ2-3
clone size: NA
V gene: TRBV28
CDR3 protein: CASTRAGGSTDTQYF
CDR3 DNA: TGTGCCAGCACCAGAGCGGGAGGGAGCACAGATACGCAGTATTTT

D gene: TRBD1
J gene: TRBJ2-7
clone size: NA
V gene: TRBV7-2
CDR3 protein: CASSLATGQGAREQYF
CDR3 DNA: TGTGCCAGCAGCTTAGCGACGGGACAGGGGGCTCGGGAGCAGTACTTC

D gene: TRBD2
J gene: TRBJ2-7
clone size: NA
V gene: TRBV2
CDR3 protein: CASSETVASGKLYEQYF
CDR3 DNA: TGTGCCAGCAGTGAAACGGTGGCTAGCGGGAAGCTGTACGAGCAGTACTTC

D gene: NA
J gene: TRBJ1-5
clone size: medium-sized
V gene: TRBV7-9
CDR3 protein: CASSLLQGQPQHF
CDR3 DNA: TGTGCCAGCAGCCTCTTACAGGGACAGCCCCAGCATTTT

D gene: NA
J gene: TRBJ2-2
clone size: many
V gene: TRBV29-1
CDR3 protein: CSAIGWSGELFF
CDR3 DNA: TGCAGCGCTATAGGTTGGTCCGGGGAGCTGTTTTTT

D gene: NA
J gene: TRBJ2-5
clone size: NA
V gene: TRBV9
CDR3 protein: CASSVARSGQIQETQYF
CDR3 DNA: TGTGCCAGCAGCGTAGCTAGATCCGGACAAATCCAAGAGACCCAGTACTTC

D gene: NA
J gene: TRBJ1-5
clone size: NA
V gene: TRBV3-1
CDR3 protein: CASSQDRWGGQHF
CDR3 DNA: TGTGCCAGCAGCCAAGATCGGTGGGGCGGGCAGCATTTT

D gene: NA
J gene: TRBJ2-7
clone size: NA
V gene: TRBV12-3/TRBV12-4
CDR3 protein: CACSLGGLPYEQYF
CDR3 DNA: TGTGCCTGCAGTTTAGGAGGGCTTCCGTACGAGCAGTACTTC

D gene: NA
J gene: TRBJ1-5
clone size: NA
V gene: TRBV19
CDR3 protein: CATEGTACSNQPQHF
CDR3 DNA: TGTGCCACCGAGGGGACGGCGTGTAGCAATCAGCCCCAGCATTTT

D gene: NA
J gene: TRBJ2-1
clone size: few
V gene: TRBV24-1
CDR3 protein: CATSDSDLGEQFF
CDR3 DNA: TGTGCCACCAGTGATTCGGACCTGGGTGAGCAGTTCTTC

D gene: NA
J gene: TRBJ2-7
clone size: many
V gene: TRBV15
CDR3 protein: CATSSGRYYEQYF
CDR3 DNA: TGTGCCACCAGCAGCGGGCGATACTACGAGCAGTACTTC

D gene: NA
J gene: TRBJ2-1
clone size: many
V gene: TRBV28
CDR3 protein: CASSLVEQFF
CDR3 DNA: TGTGCCAGCAGTTTGGTTGAGCAGTTCTTC

D gene: NA
J gene: TRBJ2-6
clone size: NA
V gene: TRBV7-9
CDR3 protein: CASSLAGSPGANVQTF
CDR3 DNA: TGTGCCAGCAGCTTAGCAGGCTCACCTGGGGCCAACGTCCAGACTTTC

D gene: NA
J gene: TRBJ2-5
clone size: many
V gene: TRBV5-1
CDR3 protein: CASSLASPPGNRETQYF
CDR3 DNA: TGCGCCAGCAGCTTGGCCTCACCACCAGGGAATCGGGAGACCCAGTACTTC

D gene: NA
J gene: TRBJ1-3
clone size: NA
V gene: TRBV7-2
CDR3 protein: CAGSPTTNGNTIYF
CDR3 DNA: TGTGCCGGCAGCCCGACGACAAACGGAAACACCATATATTTT

D gene: TRBD1
J gene: TRBJ2-6
clone size: many
V gene: TRBV4-3
CDR3 protein: CASLGQTNSGANVLTF
CDR3 DNA: TGCGCCAGCTTGGGACAGACGAACTCTGGGGCCAACGTCCTGACTTTC

D gene: NA
J gene: TRBJ2-2
clone size: NA
V gene: TRBV10-2
CDR3 protein: CASSESTGELFF
CDR3 DNA: TGCGCCAGCAGTGAGTCGACCGGGGAGCTGTTTTTT

D gene: TRBD1
J gene: TRBJ1-5
clone size: many
V gene: TRBV27
CDR3 protein: CASGQGRHQPQHF
CDR3 DNA: TGTGCCAGCGGACAGGGCCGACATCAGCCCCAGCATTTT

D gene: TRBD2
J gene: TRBJ2-7
clone size: NA
V gene: TRBV4-3
CDR3 protein: CASNQETSGRVYEQYF
CDR3 DNA: TGCGCCAGCAACCAAGAGACTAGCGGGAGGGTCTACGAGCAGTACTTC